This entry concerns a single T cell receptor beta chain. As handled by the study authors: Reference gene primers were amplified, and this amplification served to estimate nucleated cell counts. Some clones are missing from TCRdb's copy, which holds only in-frame ones; the method was immunoSEQ multiplex PCR. That table gives V, J and clone size, and the DNA gave D and trimming. The table has around 200,000 clones, roughly 83% seen once. The sample comes from a study of blood T cell repertoires in COVID-19. Study information: Samples of COVID-19 (acute and convalescent) were obtained from the United States, Italy and Spain. Sample material is recorded as cDNA or gDNA derived from T cells, B-cell-depleted T cells, or PBMCs.

The CDR3 sequence is 14 residues long. The trim removed 6 bases at V and 9 bases at J, leaving 11 bases unmatched. Germline lookup yields CDR1 MDHEN and CDR2 SYDVKM. In Seattle, patients joined the study during active infection and were tracked longitudinally. Sequenced: peripheral blood. The J gene is TRBJ2-1, the V gene TRBV28; 7 bases line up with TRBD1. This clonotype originated in a woman in her thirties or forties with COVID-19, enrolled during active disease. Written as DNA, the CDR3 is TGTGCCAGCAGAACCGGGACAGTGAGGGTTGAGCAGTTCTTC. Protein product: CASRTGTVRVEQFF. Full variable domain (remainder filled in from reference TRBV28 and TRBJ2-1): DVKVTQSSRYLVKRTGEKVFLECVQDMDHENMFWYRQDPGLGLRLIYFSYDVKMKEKGDIPEGYSVSREKKERFSLILESASTNQTSMYLCASRTGTVRVEQFFGPGTRLTVL.